These 21 T cell receptor beta chains came from one sample sequenced in a study of early T cells in non-severe SARS-CoV-2 infection. TCRdb reprocessed the 5' RACE reads with MiXCR, giving one entry per CDR3 protein. Here the sample spans tens of thousands of distinct CDR3 sequences, approximately 10% being singletons. Sequencing was done on a sample of whole blood. Receptor source: an adult who was a healthcare worker with PCR-confirmed SARS-CoV-2 infection or an uninfected control (not recorded which).

This clonotype was seen a handful of times. The chain employs TRBV28 and TRBJ1-1, with unresolved D. The CDR3 covers 14 residues. The V end lost 6 bases, the J end lost 0 bases, and 11 bases lay between the germline ends. Germline loops: CDR1 MDHEN, CDR2 SYDVKM. In DNA form, the CDR3 reads TGTGCCAGCAGAGGAAACAGAATGAACACTGAAGCTTTCTTT. Translated, it gives CASRGNRMNTEAFF.

This clonotype has more than one count but fewer than ten. The rearrangement links TRBV5-1 to TRBJ2-7, with unresolved D. The CDR3 loop spans 15 amino acids. The germline V and J ends were trimmed by 4 bases and 1 base, with 15 bases remaining between them. CDR1 SGHRS and CDR2 YFSETQ come from the germline V gene. DNA for the CDR3: TGCGCCAGCAGCCCCTCTATGAGACCTTCCTACGAGCAGTACTTC. Translated: CASSPSMRPSYEQYF. The full variable domain, its missing parts supplied by reference TRBV5-1 and TRBJ2-7, is KAGVTQTPRYLIKTRGQQVTLSCSPISGHRSVSWYQQTPGQGLQFLFEYFSETQRNKGNFPGRFSGRQFSNSRSEMNVSTLELGDSALYLCASSPSMRPSYEQYFGPGTRLTVT.

In its sample, this clonotype was seen many times. The chain is built from TRBV29-1 and TRBJ2-1; 11 nucleotides align to TRBD2. V was pared by 5 bases and J by 4 bases, with 7 bases of the junction left unmatched. Germline V gene lookup returns CDR1 SQVTM and CDR2 ANQGSEA. The CDR3 consists of 15 residues. The CDR3 is CSVYGTSGDYNEQFF. CDR3 nucleotide sequence: TGCAGCGTTTACGGGACTAGCGGAGATTACAATGAGCAGTTCTTC.

This clonotype was counted at least ten times. This sequence joins TRBV5-5 and TRBJ2-5, with D perhaps assigned TRBD1 or TRBD2 (5 bases each). The CDR3 totals 16 residues. Germline CDR1 reads SGHKS; CDR2 reads YYEKEE (reference sequence). With 0 bases removed from V and 1 base from J, the gap between germline ends came to 13 bases. CDR3 nucleotides: TGTGCCAGCAGCTTGGGACAGAGACTAATCCAAGAGACCCAGTACTTC. Its translation: CASSLGQRLIQETQYF. The entire variable domain, with the rest obtained from reference TRBV5-5 and TRBJ2-5, is as follows: DAGVTQSPTHLIKTRGQQVTLRCSPISGHKSVSWYQQVLGQGPQFIFQYYEKEERGRGNFPDRFSARQFPNYSSELNVNALLLGDSALYLCASSLGQRLIQETQYFGPGTRLLVL.

This clonotype was seen a few times. The chain uses TRBV12-5 and TRBJ2-1; 9 bases match TRBD2. The V and J ends lost 5 bases and 7 bases, in that order; junction bases with no gene match: 12. CDR1 is LGHNT, CDR2 FRNRAP, per germline. This CDR3 spans 16 amino acids. CDR3 sequence (DNA): TGTGCTAGTGGTAACGGGACTAGCCCCTGGGGGAATGAGCAGTTCTTC. Residues: CASGNGTSPWGNEQFF.

The genes are TRBV29-1 and TRBJ2-7; TRBD1 agrees at 7 bases. CDR1 SQVTM and CDR2 ANQGSEA come from the germline V gene. V shed 6 bases, J shed 1 base, and the junction held 9 bases outside the gene matches. The length of the CDR3 is 14 residues. CDR3 amino acids: CSVETPGGSYEQYF. The CDR3 DNA reads TGCAGCGTCGAAACTCCAGGGGGATCCTACGAGCAGTACTTC.

This clonotype was seen only a few times. This chain joins TRBV29-1 and TRBJ1-1; tentative D call: TRBD1 (5 bases). Between the trimmed V and J ends, which lost 7 bases and 0 bases, there was a span of 12 bases. Per germline, CDR1 SQVTM and CDR2 ANQGSEA. The CDR3 loop spans 13 amino acids. The CDR3 sequence is CSAIRGMNTEAFF. The CDR3 region has the DNA TGCAGCGCCATTCGGGGGATGAACACTGAAGCTTTCTTT.

This clonotype was recorded many times. This chain links TRBV9 with TRBJ2-1, with 12 positions matching TRBD2. V shed 2 bases, J shed 6 bases, and the junction held 3 bases outside the gene matches. The CDR3 length is 15 residues. Germline V gene lookup returns CDR1 SGDLS and CDR2 YYNGEE. The CDR3 DNA reads TGTGCCAGCAGCGTGCTAGCGGGGGGGCTCAATGAGCAGTTCTTC. Its translation: CASSVLAGGLNEQFF.

The chain couples TRBV2 to TRBJ2-1; maybe TRBD1 (6 bases). V lost 6 bases and J lost 2, with 14 bases in between. This CDR3 region has 15 residues. Germline V gene lookup returns CDR1 SNHLY and CDR2 FYNNEI. In DNA form, the CDR3 reads TGTGCCAGCAGGGGGAGTGCAGGGGCCTACAATGAGCAGTTCTTC. Translation: CASRGSAGAYNEQFF.

This clonotype appeared a few times. The rearrangement uses TRBV20-1 and TRBJ2-5, with 10 bases that match TRBD2. Germline trimming cut 3 bases from V and 5 bases from J; bases unmatched to any gene: 6. Germline V CDR1 and CDR2: DFQATT, SNEGSKA (reference sequence). The CDR3 length is 14 residues. In nucleotides, the CDR3 is TGCAGTGCTAGGAGTCTAGCGGGAGTTGAGACCCAGTACTTC. This translates into CSARSLAGVETQYF.

There are a few counts of this clonotype. The chain combines TRBV9 with TRBJ2-5; a weak D match, TRBD2 (5 bases). CDR3 length: 15 amino acids. V lost 0 bases and J 4 bases, leaving 13 bases between the germline ends. The germline gives CDR1 SGDLS, CDR2 YYNGEE. The CDR3 loop reads CASSVVGLAGETQYF. The CDR3 DNA reads TGTGCCAGCAGCGTAGTAGGGCTAGCAGGAGAGACCCAGTACTTC.

This clonotype was counted ten times or more. The chain employs TRBV3-1 and TRBJ2-1; D gene uncertain. The V gene lost 5 bases and the J gene lost 9 bases, with 8 bases spanning the gap. Germline CDR1 is LGHDT and CDR2 is YNNKEL (reference sequence). The CDR3 has 11 amino acids. The CDR3: CASSSQREQFF. DNA for the CDR3: TGTGCCAGCAGCTCACAGCGTGAGCAGTTCTTC.

This clonotype occurred many times. The chain is built from TRBV6-6 and TRBJ2-3; D may be TRBD2 (5 bases). The CDR3 length is 16 residues. Germline V CDR1 and CDR2: MNHNY, SVGAGI (reference sequence). The V and J ends lost 1 base and 4 bases respectively, with 15 bases between them. The CDR3 reads CASSYYVGEAADTQYF. In nucleotides, the CDR3 is TGTGCCAGCAGTTACTACGTGGGAGAGGCGGCAGATACGCAGTATTTT.

V is TRBV20-1 and J is TRBJ2-4; D might be TRBD2 (5 bases). The CDR3 runs 13 residues. The germline V and J ends were trimmed by 3 bases and 6 bases, with 12 bases remaining between them. Germline loops: CDR1 DFQATT, CDR2 SNEGSKA (reference sequence). CDR3 sequence reads: CSASLSAGNIQYF. CDR3 nucleotide sequence: TGCAGTGCTAGTCTATCGGCGGGAAACATTCAGTACTTC.

V and J are TRBV14 and TRBJ1-6, with TRBD1 matching 8 bases. Germline CDR1 reads SGHDN; CDR2 reads FVKESK. The V gene end was trimmed by 4 bases and the J gene end by 10 bases; junction bases not matched to a gene: 9. CDR3 length: 15 residues. The CDR3, as DNA: TGTGCCAGCAGCCTTCGGACAGGGAGTGGATCACCCCTCCACTTT. Residues: CASSLRTGSGSPLHF.

This chain uses TRBV7-8 with TRBJ2-3; weak D call: TRBD2 (6 bases). The germline CDR1 and CDR2 sequences are SGHVS and FQNEAQ. V lost 2 bases to trimming and J lost 1 base, with 10 bases between them. CDR3 length: 15 residues. As DNA, the CDR3 is TGTGCCAGCAGCTTAAGCGGGCATGGCACAGATACGCAGTATTTT. Protein: CASSLSGHGTDTQYF.

V gene TRBV5-1 combines with J gene TRBJ2-7; D might be TRBD1 or TRBD2, each matching 5 bases. The length of the CDR3 is 14 residues. The V gene's germline CDR1 is SGHRS and CDR2 YFSETQ. V lost 1 base and J 4 bases, leaving 12 bases between the germline ends. CDR3 nucleotide sequence: TGCGCCAGCAGCTTGAATCCGGGACGGTACGAGCAGTACTTC. Amino acids: CASSLNPGRYEQYF.

The J gene is TRBJ1-1, the V gene TRBV2; no firm D call. The CDR3 has 13 amino acids. V was clipped by 2 bases and J by 5 bases, with 9 bases between them. CDR1 and CDR2 from the germline V gene are SNHLY and FYNNEI. The CDR3 sequence: CASSELEETEAFF. CDR3 nucleotides: TGTGCCAGCAGTGAACTAGAGGAGACTGAAGCTTTCTTT. Full variable domain (rest looked up from reference TRBV2 and TRBJ1-1): EPEVTQTPSHQVTQMGQEVILRCVPISNHLYFYWYRQILGQKVEFLVSFYNNEISEKSEIFDDQFSVERPDGSNFTLKIRSTKLEDSAMYFCASSELEETEAFFGQGTRLTVV.

This clonotype was seen ten or more times. J is TRBJ2-7 and V is TRBV27; the match to TRBD2 covers 8 bases. CDR3 length: 15 amino acids. In germline, CDR1 is MNHEY, CDR2 SMNVEV (reference sequence). The ends lost 2 bases at V and 1 base at J; junction bases unmatched: 4. The CDR3 sequence is CASSLRASGSYEQYF. The CDR3 DNA sequence: TGTGCCAGCAGTTTAAGGGCTAGCGGGTCCTACGAGCAGTACTTC.

This clonotype was recorded at least ten times. This chain links TRBV18 with TRBJ2-2, with 10 bases identical to TRBD2. Germline CDR1 is KGHSH and CDR2 is LQKENI. The CDR3 runs 20 residues. J was trimmed by 0 bases and V by 3 bases; bases with no gene match: 13. For the CDR3, the DNA is TGTGCCAGCTCACCGTTCTCGTCTAGCGGGAGTCTCACGAACACCGGGGAGCTGTTTTTT. As protein: CASSPFSSSGSLTNTGELFF.

The chain carries TRBV20-1 and TRBJ1-1; D gene uncertain. The CDR3 is 12 amino acids. The ends were cut back, 3 bases at V and 0 bases at J, with 5 bases in the middle. Germline V lookup: CDR1 DFQATT, CDR2 SNEGSKA (reference sequence). In DNA, the CDR3 is TGCAGTGCTAGGCGCATGAACACTGAAGCTTTCTTT. Its translation is CSARRMNTEAFF.